Reported below is one T cell receptor beta chain. The repertoire was sequenced with immunoSEQ multiplex PCR; TCRdb's copy has only in-frame clones and lacks some. The repertoire has 470,000 or so clones, around 85% of them found once; the top ten carry 3.2%. The data were taken from a study of blood T cell repertoires in COVID-19. V lost 5 bases and J lost 5; bases outside the gene matches: 5. This CDR3 spans 15 amino acids. Germline V lookup: CDR1 ENHRY, CDR2 SYGVKD. This sequence joins TRBV10-3 and TRBJ2-1, with 11 bases identical to TRBD2. This TCR was recovered from a human donor in a cohort sampled during active COVID-19. The specimen sequenced was peripheral blood. CDR3 coding DNA: TGTGCCATCAGTCGTAGCGGGAGGGGCGACAATGAGCAGTTCTTC. It translates to CAISRSGRGDNEQFF.